The 14 T cell receptor beta chains below were found in one sample sequenced in a study of brain T cells in children with intractable seizures. The time point is: blood from clinic visit 5 months post-surgery; TSC patient then seizure free. Repertoires were generated with immunoSEQ multiplex PCR, while TCRdb's copy carries only in-frame clones and drops some. The sample records about 340,000 clones, approximately 93% being singletons. Sequencing was performed on peripheral blood, taken more than 4 months after surgery. These receptors all stem from a boy younger than two with tuberous sclerosis and intractable seizures.

This chain links TRBV28 with TRBJ1-2; 7 bases are shared with TRBD1. Germline CDR1 is MDHEN and CDR2 is SYDVKM. V gave up 4 bases and J gave up 8 bases; unmatched junction bases: 4. The CDR3 covers 12 residues. The CDR3 loop reads CASSYWTGGYTF. In DNA form, the CDR3 reads TGTGCCAGCAGTTATTGGACAGGAGGCTACACCTTC.

In DNA, the CDR3 is TGTGCCAGCAGTTTCGCCGCGGGACCCCGGGGCTATGGCTACACCTTC. Its translation: CASSFAAGPRGYGYTF. This chain joins TRBV27 and TRBJ1-2, with D possibly TRBD1 on 5 matching bases. CDR3 size: 16 residues. Per germline, CDR1 MNHEY and CDR2 SMNVEV (reference sequence). Trimming stripped 3 bases from V and 4 bases from J, with 18 bases between.

In the case of this clone: Additional DNA sequences in this sample encode the identical CDR3. The V gene is TRBV15, the J gene TRBJ1-2; D unresolved. The V gene's germline CDR1 is LNHNV and CDR2 YYDKDF (reference sequence). The V gene lost 0 bases and the J gene lost 0 bases, with 5 bases spanning the gap. The CDR3 has 14 residues. CDR3 nucleotide sequence: TGTGCCACCAGCAGAGAGGCCACTAACTATGGCTACACCTTC. This gives the protein CATSREATNYGYTF.

CDR3 DNA: TGTGCCAGCAGCGCCACAGGGGATGGCTACACCTTC. This encodes CASSATGDGYTF. The chain couples TRBV2 to TRBJ1-2; 7 bases are shared with TRBD1. Germline values: CDR1 SNHLY, CDR2 FYNNEI. The V gene end was trimmed by 6 bases and the J gene end by 6 bases; junction bases not matched to a gene: 4. The CDR3 extends over 12 amino acids.

This rearrangement joins TRBV27 to TRBJ2-7, with 7 bases fitting TRBD1. Germline CDR1 reads MNHEY; CDR2 reads SMNVEV (reference sequence). J was trimmed by 1 base and V by 7 bases; bases with no gene match: 10. The CDR3 loop spans 15 amino acids. The CDR3 spells CASTSWQGVSYEQYF. DNA for the CDR3: TGTGCCAGCACCTCGTGGCAGGGGGTTTCCTACGAGCAGTACTTC.

This rearrangement joins TRBV19 to TRBJ2-3, with TRBD2 matching over 10 bases. There are 17 residues in the CDR3. V lost 4 bases to trimming and J lost 0 bases; unmatched junction nucleotides: 7. The germline V gene encodes CDR1 LNHDA and CDR2 SQIVND (reference sequence). The CDR3 region is CASSTLGLADSTDTQYF. DNA of the CDR3: TGTGCCAGTAGTACCCTCGGACTAGCGGACAGCACAGATACGCAGTATTTT.

This rearrangement joins TRBV30 to TRBJ2-1, with TRBD2 identical over 7 bases. Germline V gene lookup returns CDR1 GTSNPN and CDR2 SVGIG (reference sequence). Trimming at V came to 1 base and at J to 10 bases, leaving 16 bases not matched to a gene. CDR3 size: 16 residues. The CDR3 DNA is TGTGCCTGGAGTGGCCCACGTTGGGAGGGATCGGAGGAGCAGTTCTTC. Protein sequence: CAWSGPRWEGSEEQFF.

The gene calls are TRBV19 and TRBJ2-1; 14 bases map to TRBD2. Unmatched junction bases numbered 16, after V lost 4 bases and J lost 8 bases. The CDR3 has 19 residues. CDR1 and CDR2 from the germline V gene are LNHDA and SQIVND (reference sequence). In nucleotides, the CDR3 is TGTGCCAGTAGTAGGGATACAGGGGCCGGGACTAGCGGGAGCTATGAGCAGTTCTTC. It codes for CASSRDTGAGTSGSYEQFF.

This chain joins TRBV5-5 and TRBJ2-7; 7 bases are a match to TRBD1. Germline-derived CDR1 and CDR2 are SGHKS and YYEKEE (reference sequence). The CDR3 totals 14 residues. Trimming removed 3 bases from V and 5 bases from J; junction bases left unmatched: 8. CDR3 bases: TGTGCCAGCAGCTATTGGGGACAGACTAACGAGCAGTACTTC. Encoded protein: CASSYWGQTNEQYF.

The rearrangement joins TRBV5-1 to TRBJ1-2; TRBD1 is a possible D gene (5 bases). Germline lookup yields CDR1 SGHRS and CDR2 YFSETQ. The germline V and J ends were trimmed by 1 base and 4 bases, with 14 bases remaining between them. This CDR3 comprises 15 residues. The CDR3 is CASSLSAGKSYGYTF. The CDR3 DNA sequence: TGCGCCAGCAGCTTGTCTGCAGGGAAAAGCTATGGCTACACCTTC. Full variable domain (missing parts from reference TRBV5-1 and TRBJ1-2): KAGVTQTPRYLIKTRGQQVTLSCSPISGHRSVSWYQQTPGQGLQFLFEYFSETQRNKGNFPGRFSGRQFSNSRSEMNVSTLELGDSALYLCASSLSAGKSYGYTFGSGTRLTVV.

This clone was detected only once. The CDR3 region has the DNA TGTGCCAGCAGCTTGGCCGGACTCGGGGGGGCCAACGTCCTGACTTTC. It translates to CASSLAGLGGANVLTF. The chain combines TRBV5-4 with TRBJ2-6; D is possibly TRBD2 (5 bases). CDR1 and CDR2 (germline): SGHNT, YYREEE (reference sequence). CDR3 size: 16 residues. The V gene lost 0 bases and the J gene lost 4 bases, with 11 bases spanning the gap.

The chain carries TRBV2 and TRBJ2-7; the D is unclear. This CDR3 has 13 amino acids. V lost 4 bases to trimming and J lost 0 bases, with 7 bases between them. Germline values: CDR1 SNHLY, CDR2 FYNNEI. CDR3: CASSAAISYEQYF. The CDR3 region has the DNA TGTGCCAGCAGTGCAGCGATCTCCTACGAGCAGTACTTC.

The chain carries TRBV5-1 and TRBJ2-7; either TRBD1 or TRBD2 may supply D (5 bases each). Trimming took 1 base from V and 3 from J, leaving 11 bases between them. CDR1 is SGHRS, CDR2 YFSETQ, per germline. The CDR3 contains 14 residues. CDR3 in DNA: TGCGCCAGCAGCTTGAAGGGACCCCACTACGAGCAGTACTTC. Translating it yields CASSLKGPHYEQYF. Full variable domain (rest looked up from reference TRBV5-1 and TRBJ2-7): KAGVTQTPRYLIKTRGQQVTLSCSPISGHRSVSWYQQTPGQGLQFLFEYFSETQRNKGNFPGRFSGRQFSNSRSEMNVSTLELGDSALYLCASSLKGPHYEQYFGPGTRLTVT.

As DNA, the CDR3 is TGTGCCAGCAGCCTCGCGGGGGGCCCCTACAATGAGCAGTTCTTC. Translation gives CASSLAGGPYNEQFF. The chain recombines TRBV9 with TRBJ2-1, with 8 bases that match TRBD2. The CDR3 has 15 amino acids. CDR1 SGDLS and CDR2 YYNGEE come from the germline V gene. Trimming cost V 4 bases and J 2 bases; bases outside gene matches: 5. The entire variable domain, with the rest obtained from reference TRBV9 and TRBJ2-1, is as follows: DSGVTQTPKHLITATGQRVTLRCSPRSGDLSVYWYQQSLDQGLQFLIQYYNGEERAKGNILERFSAQQFPDLHSELNLSSLELGDSALYFCASSLAGGPYNEQFFGPGTRLTVL.